A single sample is the source of the 14 T cell receptor beta chains below, sequenced in a study of blood T cell repertoires in COVID-19. Measured with immunoSEQ multiplex PCR; TCRdb has only the in-frame clones, and not every one. The repertoire includes about 66,000 clones, around 84% of them detected once, and just under 7% sits in the top ten. The sequencing sample was made of peripheral blood. These receptors all come from a man aged 50 to 60 with active COVID-19.

The chain has TRBV6-6 and TRBJ2-7; a weak D match, TRBD1 (5 bases). CDR1 and CDR2 from the germline V gene are MNHNY and SVGAGI (reference sequence). This CDR3 is built from 13 residues. With 0 bases removed from V and 7 bases from J, the gap between germline ends came to 10 bases. CDR3 sequence reads: CASSYSGVREQYV. The CDR3 coding sequence is TGTGCCAGCAGTTACTCAGGGGTTAGGGAGCAGTACGTC.

This chain links TRBV6-5 with TRBJ2-3; the match to TRBD2 covers 9 bases. Germline V gene sequence: CDR1 MNHEY, CDR2 SVGAGI. The ends lost 1 base at V and 5 bases at J; junction bases unmatched: 7. The CDR3 extends over 16 amino acids. DNA of the CDR3: TGTGCCAGCAGTTACTTGCGGGGGGGCCGTGGAGATACGCAGTATTTT. Protein product: CASSYLRGGRGDTQYF.

This chain uses TRBV7-9 with TRBJ2-6; D is undetermined. The CDR3 covers 13 residues. V was shortened by 6 bases and J by 1 base, with 4 bases between the two germline ends. Germline V gene sequence: CDR1 SEHNR, CDR2 FQNEAQ (reference sequence). The CDR3 loop reads CASSPSGANVLTF. Written as DNA, the CDR3 is TGTGCCAGCAGTCCTTCTGGGGCCAACGTCCTGACTTTC.

This clone was seen just once. The rearrangement uses TRBV19 and TRBJ2-6; TRBD1 agrees at 7 bases. From germline, CDR1 is LNHDA and CDR2 SQIVND (reference sequence). This CDR3 region has 15 residues. The V segment lost 7 bases and the J segment 2 bases; nucleotides outside the gene matches: 5. In DNA form, the CDR3 reads TGTGCCAGTACCCTAGACAGGGCTGGGGCCAACGTCCTGACTTTC. This gives the protein CASTLDRAGANVLTF.

The CDR3 region is CASSNRALNTEAFF. In DNA form, the CDR3 reads TGTGCCAGCAGTAACAGGGCCCTGAACACTGAAGCTTTCTTT. J is TRBJ1-1 and V is TRBV2, with a weak D call TRBD1 (6 bases). The V end lost 5 bases, the J end lost 0 bases, and 10 bases lay between the germline ends. This CDR3 has 14 amino acids. CDR1 and CDR2 (germline): SNHLY, FYNNEI.

The J gene is TRBJ2-5, the V gene TRBV7-9, with TRBD2 matching 7 bases. Germline-derived CDR1 and CDR2 are SEHNR and FQNEAQ (reference sequence). V was clipped by 4 bases and J by 5 bases; unmatched bases: 7. The CDR3 is made up of 14 amino acids. In DNA, the CDR3 is TGTGCCAGCAGCTGGGGGAGGGCCACGGAGACCCAGTACTTC. As protein: CASSWGRATETQYF.

This rearrangement joins TRBV5-4 to TRBJ2-7, with D perhaps TRBD1 (6 bases). CDR3 length: 15 residues. The germline V gene encodes CDR1 SGHNT and CDR2 YYREEE (reference sequence). The V gene lost 3 bases and the J gene lost 2 bases, with 15 bases spanning the gap. CDR3 residues: CASSSYQGSPYEQYF. DNA of the CDR3: TGTGCCAGCAGCTCGTACCAGGGGTCCCCCTACGAGCAGTACTTC.

The chain uses TRBV9 and TRBJ2-5; no definite D call. V was trimmed by 4 bases and J by 2 bases, leaving 15 bases between them. The germline V gene encodes CDR1 SGDLS and CDR2 YYNGEE. CDR3 length: 15 amino acids. CDR3 DNA: TGTGCCAGCAGCCCAGAGCCCCAGGAACAAGAGACCCAGTACTTC. Its translation: CASSPEPQEQETQYF.

This sequence joins TRBV7-8 and TRBJ2-1; 13 nucleotides agree with TRBD2. The CDR3 runs to 16 residues. Germline V gene data show CDR1 as SGHVS and CDR2 as FQNEAQ. V dropped 1 base and J dropped 9; count of bases not matched to a gene: 6. CDR3 coding DNA: TGTGCCAGCAGCTTAGGACCACTAGCGGGAGGGGGTGAGCAGTTCTTC. Amino acid sequence: CASSLGPLAGGGEQFF.

This chain links TRBV7-3 with TRBJ1-2, with D possibly TRBD1 on 6 matching bases. V was cut by 6 bases and J by 5 bases, with 25 bases left in between. CDR1 is SGHTA, CDR2 FQGTGA, per germline. The CDR3 is made up of 17 amino acids. The CDR3: CASSSTGHPALDYGYTF. The CDR3 DNA follows: TGTGCCAGCAGTTCAACGGGACACCCAGCCCTGGATTATGGCTACACCTTC. The variable domain in full, completed from reference TRBV7-3 and TRBJ1-2, reads GAGVSQTPSNKVTEKGKYVELRCDPISGHTALYWYRQSLGQGPEFLIYFQGTGAADDSGLPNDRFFAVRPEGSVSTLKIQRTERGDSAVYLCASSSTGHPALDYGYTFGSGTRLTVV.

This chain connects TRBV11-2 to TRBJ1-6, with D hard to call. Germline loops: CDR1 SGHAT, CDR2 FQNNGV. V lost 2 bases and J 11 bases, leaving 10 bases between the germline ends. The CDR3 covers 13 residues. The CDR3 here is CASSLSNFPPLHF. CDR3 coding DNA: TGTGCCAGCAGCTTAAGTAACTTTCCACCCCTCCACTTT.

This sequence joins TRBV2 and TRBJ2-2; 7 bases map to TRBD1. Germline lookup yields CDR1 SNHLY and CDR2 FYNNEI. V dropped 6 bases and J dropped 4; count of bases not matched to a gene: 5. The length of the CDR3 is 14 residues. CDR3 sequence reads: CASRLGTATGELFF. The CDR3 DNA sequence: TGTGCCAGCAGGCTCGGGACAGCCACCGGGGAGCTGTTTTTT.

This chain uses TRBV6-5 with TRBJ1-1, with 10 bases aligning to TRBD1. CDR3 size: 13 residues. CDR1 MNHEY and CDR2 SVGAGI come from the germline V gene. Trimming took 9 bases from V and 3 from J; bases not matched to a gene: 4. Written as DNA, the CDR3 is TGTGCCAGTAAGACAGGGGGCTACACTGAAGCTTTCTTT. It translates to CASKTGGYTEAFF.

V usage is TRBV6-6 and J usage is TRBJ1-5, with D possibly TRBD1 on 5 matching bases. Deletions cut 2 bases from V and 3 bases from J, with 8 bases between. The CDR3 sequence is 14 residues long. CDR1 is MNHNY, CDR2 SVGAGI, per germline (reference sequence). CDR3 sequence reads: CASSYRDFNQPQHF. In nucleotides, the CDR3 is TGTGCCAGCAGTTACCGGGACTTCAATCAGCCCCAGCATTTT.